Shown below are 25 T cell receptor beta chains from a single sample sequenced in a study of cytomegalovirus exposure and HLA in healthy donors (dated by TCRdb to about 2017). Library preparation was by the immunoSEQ multiplex PCR assay. A mixture of 60 forward primers for TCR Vbeta segments and 13 reverse primers for TCR Jbeta segments was used in the multiplex PCR. This is the immuneACCESS table as TCRdb keeps it, with only in-frame sequences that have V and J called. A part of the clones is gone; compared with another copy, unresolved V genes explain less than half, and the rest is unexplained. The sample records roughly 150,000 clones, 80% to 90% of which are singletons. The ten largest account for about 2.1% of the sample. What was sequenced was PBMCs. The receptors were gathered from a woman between 18 and 29 years old in good health and CMV-seronegative.

This chain uses TRBV9 with TRBJ1-3, with 9 bases matching TRBD1. V was clipped by 4 bases and J by 2 bases; unmatched bases: 4. CDR1 and CDR2 from the germline V gene are SGDLS and YYNGEE. The CDR3 has 15 amino acids. The CDR3 DNA reads as TGTGCCAGCAGCCCCAGGACAGGGGCTGGAAACACCATATATTTT. This codes for CASSPRTGAGNTIYF.

The chain joins TRBV27 to TRBJ2-1; 12 nucleotides match TRBD2. The germline gives CDR1 MNHEY, CDR2 SMNVEV (reference sequence). This CDR3 has 15 residues. Trimming took 5 bases from V and 8 from J; bases not matched to a gene: 7. The DNA for the CDR3 is TGTGCCAGCAGTCCGACTAGCGGGAGTGTCGATGAGCAGTTCTTC. This gives the protein CASSPTSGSVDEQFF.

This clone was seen a few times. The chain links TRBV7-9 to TRBJ2-7; possible D gene TRBD1, 8 bases. The CDR3 totals 15 residues. V was trimmed by 6 bases and J by 3 bases, leaving 18 bases between them. CDR1 SEHNR and CDR2 FQNEAQ come from the germline V gene (reference sequence). This CDR3 is CASSPRQGRVYEQYF. In DNA, the CDR3 is TGTGCCAGCAGTCCTCGACAGGGGAGGGTCTACGAGCAGTACTTC. Filled out from reference TRBV7-9 and TRBJ2-7, the complete variable domain reads DTGVSQNPRHKITKRGQNVTFRCDPISEHNRLYWYRQTLGQGPEFLTYFQNEAQLEKSRLLSDRFSAERPKGSFSTLEIQRTEQGDSAMYLCASSPRQGRVYEQYFGPGTRLTVT.

CDR3 DNA sequence: TGTGCCAGCAGCTCACAGGGGGCCAATCAGCCCCAGCATTTT. The encoded protein is CASSSQGANQPQHF. J is TRBJ1-5 and V is TRBV27, with 9 positions matching TRBD1. Germline assignment: CDR1 MNHEY and CDR2 SMNVEV (reference sequence). The trim removed 6 bases at V and 3 bases at J, leaving 3 bases unmatched. This CDR3 region has 14 residues.

This clone was picked up one time. The rearrangement uses TRBV10-3 and TRBJ1-4, with 8 bases that match TRBD1. Germline CDR1 ENHRY, CDR2 SYGVKD. The J segment lost 6 bases and the V segment lost 6 bases, leaving 6 bases of the junction unmatched. The CDR3 covers 14 residues. The CDR3 DNA reads TGTGCCATCAGCGGAACAGGGGGTGATGAAAAACTGTTTTTT. It translates to CAISGTGGDEKLFF.

This rearrangement joins TRBV28 to TRBJ2-6, with D possibly matching TRBD2 (5 bases). This CDR3 region has 15 residues. Germline V lookup: CDR1 MDHEN, CDR2 SYDVKM. V was shortened by 5 bases and J by 1 base, with 9 bases between the two germline ends. CDR3 loop: CASSPPGSGANVLTF. For the CDR3, the DNA is TGTGCCAGCAGTCCCCCGGGGTCTGGGGCCAACGTCCTGACTTTC.

This chain links TRBV7-9 with TRBJ2-7; TRBD1 matches at 9 bases. The CDR3 extends over 16 amino acids. Germline V gene sequence: CDR1 SEHNR, CDR2 FQNEAQ (reference sequence). Losses at the gene ends were 3 bases for V and 3 bases for J; bases not matched to a gene: 9. CDR3 protein: CASSLGRQGGIYEQYF. CDR3 in DNA: TGTGCCAGCAGCTTGGGGAGACAGGGGGGGATCTACGAGCAGTACTTC.

V and J are TRBV20-1 and TRBJ2-2; D unclear. The CDR3 contains 11 residues. Germline lookup yields CDR1 DFQATT and CDR2 SNEGSKA (reference sequence). Deletions cut 0 bases from V and 7 bases from J, with 3 bases between. CDR3 DNA sequence: TGCAGTGCTAGAGATCTCGGGGAGCTGTTTTTT. Encoded protein: CSARDLGELFF.

The rearrangement links TRBV15 to TRBJ2-2; a possible D gene is TRBD2 (5 bases). CDR1 is LNHNV and CDR2 is YYDKDF in the germline V gene (reference sequence). V was shortened by 0 bases and J by 7 bases, with 9 bases between the two germline ends. This CDR3 is 14 amino acids long. The DNA for the CDR3 is TGTGCCACCAGCAGAGATGAAGCGGTCGGGGAGCTGTTTTTT. It codes for CATSRDEAVGELFF. Variable domain in full (rest from reference TRBV15 and TRBJ2-2): DAMVIQNPRYQVTQFGKPVTLSCSQTLNHNVMYWYQQKSSQAPKLLFHYYDKDFNNEADTPDNFQSRRPNTSFCFLDIRSPGLGDTAMYLCATSRDEAVGELFFGEGSRLTVL.

The chain combines TRBV5-4 with TRBJ1-2; D is ambiguous. Germline V gives CDR1 SGHNT, CDR2 YYREEE (reference sequence). With 4 bases removed from V and 6 bases from J, the gap between germline ends came to 16 bases. This CDR3 has 14 amino acids. This CDR3 reads CASSLIGSPHGYTF. In DNA form, the CDR3 reads TGTGCCAGCAGCCTCATAGGGAGTCCGCATGGCTACACCTTC.

This clone came up once. Here the CDR3 DNA reads TGTGCCAGCAGCTTAGCTCCGGGGGTGCATGGCTACACCTTC. It yields the protein CASSLAPGVHGYTF. V and J are TRBV7-2 and TRBJ1-2, with D possibly matching TRBD1 (5 bases). This CDR3 region has 14 residues. The germline gives CDR1 SGHTA, CDR2 FQGNSA. Trimming pared 0 bases from V and 6 bases from J, leaving 11 bases between.

The chain carries TRBV19 and TRBJ2-1; D is possibly TRBD2 (5 bases). Germline V gives CDR1 LNHDA, CDR2 SQIVND (reference sequence). There are 13 residues in the CDR3. Trimming pared 8 bases from V and 4 bases from J, leaving 12 bases between. The CDR3 region has the DNA TGTGCCAGTGGGCTAAGGACTTACAATGAGCAGTTCTTC. It codes for CASGLRTYNEQFF. Complete variable domain (other parts from reference TRBV19 and TRBJ2-1): DGGITQSPKYLFRKEGQNVTLSCEQNLNHDAMYWYRQDPGQGLRLIYYSQIVNDFQKGDIAEGYSVSREKKESFPLTVTSAQKNPTAFYLCASGLRTYNEQFFGPGTRLTVL.

This sequence joins TRBV2 and TRBJ2-5; D is possibly TRBD1 (6 bases). The CDR3 sequence is 14 residues long. Germline V lookup: CDR1 SNHLY, CDR2 FYNNEI. The germline V and J ends were trimmed by 8 bases and 0 bases, with 13 bases remaining between them. The CDR3: CASLRGPNQETQYF. CDR3 coding DNA: TGTGCCAGCCTCAGGGGCCCAAACCAAGAGACCCAGTACTTC.

The genes are TRBV11-2 and TRBJ2-7; D remains unclear. Trimming left V 0 bases short and J 0 bases short, with 12 bases between. The CDR3 contains 16 residues. Germline assignment: CDR1 SGHAT and CDR2 FQNNGV. The DNA of the CDR3 is TGTGCCAGCAGCTTAGATCGAATTTCGGGCTCCTACGAGCAGTACTTC. Amino acids: CASSLDRISGSYEQYF.

CDR3 nucleotide sequence: TGTGCCAGCGGGCGACAGCTCGTGGGCAATCAGCCCCAGCATTTT. Protein product: CASGRQLVGNQPQHF. The chain employs TRBV6-1 and TRBJ1-5; tentatively, D is TRBD1 (5 bases). CDR1 and CDR2 (germline): MNHNS, SASEGT. The CDR3 contains 15 residues. Deletions cut 8 bases from V and 2 bases from J, with 16 bases between.

The chain is built from TRBV11-2 and TRBJ2-1; TRBD2 is a possible D gene (5 bases). The V end lost 1 base, the J end lost 0 bases, and 10 bases lay between the germline ends. The germline gives CDR1 SGHAT, CDR2 FQNNGV. The length of the CDR3 is 16 residues. Here the CDR3 reads CASSLVRGSSYNEQFF. CDR3 bases: TGTGCCAGCAGCTTAGTCCGTGGGAGCTCCTACAATGAGCAGTTCTTC.

This chain links TRBV7-2 with TRBJ2-1; 7 nucleotides match TRBD2. The CDR3 contains 15 residues. After removal of 2 bases from V and 8 bases from J, the junction contained 9 bases not matched to a gene. CDR1 and CDR2 (germline): SGHTA, FQGNSA. CDR3 sequence (DNA): TGTGCCAGCAGCTTATCCCGGGGGGACCTGGATGAGCAGTTCTTC. It specifies CASSLSRGDLDEQFF. The whole variable domain, remainder taken from reference TRBV7-2 and TRBJ2-1, is GAGVSQSPSNKVTEKGKDVELRCDPISGHTALYWYRQSLGQGLEFLIYFQGNSAPDKSGLPSDRFSAERTGGSVSTLTIQRTQQEDSAVYLCASSLSRGDLDEQFFGPGTRLTVL.

J is TRBJ2-1 and V is TRBV5-1, with 10 bases fitting TRBD2. CDR1 and CDR2 (germline): SGHRS, YFSETQ. The CDR3 is 17 residues long. V lost 0 bases and J lost 8; bases outside the gene matches: 11. CDR3 DNA: TGCGCCAGCAGCTTGGCCTTCAGCGGGGGGGCCAACGATGAGCAGTTCTTC. Its protein is CASSLAFSGGANDEQFF.

This chain links TRBV21-1 with TRBJ2-5; the table calls TRBD1, which could not be checked here. TRBV21-1 is recorded as a pseudogene. CDR3 length: 14 residues. CDR3 residues: CASSMMGQQETQYF. In DNA form, the CDR3 reads TGTGCCAGCAGCATGATGGGGCAGCAAGAGACCCAGTACTTC.

The chain recombines TRBV6-4 with TRBJ2-3; the match to TRBD2 covers 8 bases. CDR1 is MRHNA, CDR2 SNTAGT, per germline. The CDR3 has 17 amino acids. J was trimmed by 0 bases and V by 0 bases; bases with no gene match: 5. The CDR3 loop reads CASSDSDSGDSTDTQYF. The DNA for the CDR3 is TGTGCCAGCAGTGACTCTGATAGCGGGGATAGCACAGATACGCAGTATTTT.

The count of this clone is one. The V call is TRBV13, the J call TRBJ2-7; TRBD1 might be the D (5 bases). Germline V gene sequence: CDR1 PRHDT, CDR2 FYEKMQ (reference sequence). CDR3 size: 12 residues. V was clipped by 4 bases and J by 3 bases, with 7 bases between them. The chain's CDR3 is CASSSDSYEQYF. The CDR3 DNA follows: TGTGCCAGCAGCTCAGACAGCTACGAGCAGTACTTC.

This clone was seen a single time. The chain links TRBV28 to TRBJ2-7, with 7 bases aligning to TRBD2. This CDR3 is 15 amino acids long. In germline, CDR1 is MDHEN, CDR2 SYDVKM. The ends lost 4 bases at V and 2 bases at J; junction bases unmatched: 8. This CDR3 reads CASSSPGSGTYEQYF. The CDR3 nucleotides read TGTGCCAGCAGTTCCCCCGGCAGCGGGACCTACGAGCAGTACTTC.

A few counts support this clone. This rearrangement joins TRBV4-3 to TRBJ1-1, with D uncertain. Germline V lookup: CDR1 LGHNA, CDR2 YSLEER. CDR3 length equals 13 residues. Trimming cost V 1 base and J 6 bases, with 9 bases left between them. DNA of the CDR3: TGCGCCAGCAGCCAAGGGGCTTCCGCTGAAGCTTTCTTT. The encoded protein is CASSQGASAEAFF.

This chain links TRBV6-1 with TRBJ2-1; 8 nucleotides line up with TRBD1. From germline, CDR1 is MNHNS and CDR2 SASEGT. The CDR3 runs to 14 residues. Trimming removed 8 bases from V and 2 bases from J; junction bases left unmatched: 5. For the CDR3, the DNA is TGTGCCAGCCACGGGACAGGAGCCTACAATGAGCAGTTCTTC. It yields the protein CASHGTGAYNEQFF.

The chain uses TRBV19 and TRBJ1-1; 10 positions agree with TRBD1. The junction had 6 bases not matched to a gene; V was cut back by 5 bases and J by 6 bases. The germline gives CDR1 LNHDA, CDR2 SQIVND (reference sequence). CDR3 length equals 14 residues. The CDR3 protein is CASSVTGGVAEAFF. The CDR3 DNA follows: TGTGCCAGTAGTGTGACAGGGGGCGTAGCTGAAGCTTTCTTT. Drawing the rest from reference TRBV19 and TRBJ1-1, the complete variable domain is DGGITQSPKYLFRKEGQNVTLSCEQNLNHDAMYWYRQDPGQGLRLIYYSQIVNDFQKGDIAEGYSVSREKKESFPLTVTSAQKNPTAFYLCASSVTGGVAEAFFGQGTRLTVV.